The 15 T cell receptor beta chains listed next were all sequenced from one sample in a study of blood T cells in healthy people across ages (dated by TCRdb to 2013 to 2016). Library construction relied on 5' RACE. The data were produced on an Illumina HiSeq 2500. A second PCR of about 6 to 12 cycles was run with a J-beta primer mix and a sample-barcoded 5' primer. In TCRdb, the public reads were trimmed at Q25 with fastp and aligned with MiXCR, with productive beta chains retained. Every CDR3 protein is listed once, alongside the most common genes and DNA of its rows. This sample lists about 1 million distinct CDR3 sequences; less than 25% were detected once. Of the sample, about 0.72% is held by the ten largest clones. These data are also associated with another study on T cells of mothers and their children.

Sequencing used blood. These TCRs come from a girl aged 2 to 9 in good health.

The rearrangement uses TRBV4-1 and TRBJ2-1; the D gene is possibly TRBD2 (6 bases). The germline gives CDR1 MGHRA, CDR2 YSYEKL. The V and J ends lost 3 bases and 8 bases respectively, with 20 bases between them. The CDR3 is made up of 16 amino acids. CDR3 DNA sequence: TGCGCCAGCAGCCAGTGGTCCGGGAGTTGGACCGATGAGCAGTTCTTC. This gives the protein CASSQWSGSWTDEQFF.

This clonotype was seen only a few times. V usage is TRBV28 and J usage is TRBJ2-4; D tentatively fits TRBD1 or TRBD2 (5 bases each). This CDR3 spans 15 amino acids. Trimming stripped 3 bases from V and 7 bases from J, with 16 bases between. The germline CDR1 and CDR2 sequences are MDHEN and SYDVKM. CDR3 region: CASSFLVGVSNIQYF. The CDR3 bases are TGTGCCAGCAGTTTTTTGGTGGGGGTTAGCAACATTCAGTACTTC.

V is TRBV29-1 and J is TRBJ2-2; D tentatively fits TRBD1 or TRBD2 (5 bases each). This CDR3 has 12 amino acids. CDR1 and CDR2 from the germline V gene are SQVTM and ANQGSEA. The germline V and J ends were trimmed by 6 bases and 6 bases, with 11 bases remaining between them. The chain's CDR3 is CSVVWGSGELFF. Here the CDR3 DNA reads TGCAGCGTCGTATGGGGGTCCGGGGAGCTGTTTTTT.

This clonotype appeared a few times. The gene calls are TRBV24-1 and TRBJ2-3, with TRBD2 matching over 10 bases. The CDR3 runs to 15 residues. Germline assignment: CDR1 KGHDR and CDR2 SFDVKD. Unmatched junction bases numbered 7, after V lost 5 bases and J lost 6 bases. The CDR3 DNA is TGTGCCACCAGTGGACCTAGCGGGAGCCCCGATACGCAGTATTTT. The encoded protein is CATSGPSGSPDTQYF.

The chain uses TRBV27 and TRBJ1-1; 7 bases match TRBD1. V dropped 6 bases and J dropped 6; count of bases not matched to a gene: 10. The CDR3 covers 14 residues. Per germline, CDR1 MNHEY and CDR2 SMNVEV (reference sequence). CDR3 bases: TGTGCCAGCAGCCCACAGGGGAGGGACGCTGAAGCTTTCTTT. Amino acid sequence: CASSPQGRDAEAFF.

In its sample, this clonotype was seen a few times. The chain has TRBV4-3 and TRBJ1-4; D is possibly TRBD1 (6 bases). Germline V gives CDR1 LGHNA, CDR2 YSLEER. The germline V and J ends were trimmed by 0 bases and 7 bases, with 18 bases remaining between them. The CDR3 is 17 residues long. The CDR3 region has the DNA TGCGCCAGCAGCCAAGATTCTGTCCGTCAGGGGACTGAAAAACTGTTTTTT. Translation: CASSQDSVRQGTEKLFF.

This chain uses TRBV28 with TRBJ2-1, with a possible D match to TRBD1 (5 bases). Deletions cut 5 bases from V and 2 bases from J, with 16 bases between. This CDR3 region has 16 residues. Germline lookup yields CDR1 MDHEN and CDR2 SYDVKM. Written as DNA, the CDR3 is TGTGCCAGCAGTCCTCGGACAACCGGCCCCTACAATGAGCAGTTCTTC. It yields the protein CASSPRTTGPYNEQFF. The whole variable domain, filled in from reference TRBV28 and TRBJ2-1, reads DVKVTQSSRYLVKRTGEKVFLECVQDMDHENMFWYRQDPGLGLRLIYFSYDVKMKEKGDIPEGYSVSREKKERFSLILESASTNQTSMYLCASSPRTTGPYNEQFFGPGTRLTVL.

This clonotype has a handful of counts. The V and J genes are TRBV5-5 and TRBJ2-5; TRBD1 is a possible D gene (5 bases). With the DNA end fitting TRBJ2-7 better, the J assignment may be wrong. Germline V gene data show CDR1 as SGHKS and CDR2 as YYEKEE (reference sequence). The CDR3 covers 13 residues. CDR3 loop: CASSPPTVYEQYF. CDR3 DNA: TGTGCCAGCAGCCCGCCGACAGTCTACGAGCAGTACTTC.

Points on this clonotype: Since the CDR3 does not end with the conserved phenylalanine or tryptophan, this likely comes from a read error. CDR3 in amino acids: CASSAGGQGAYGYTI. The CDR3 DNA reads TGTGCCAGCAGCGCCGGGGGGCAGGGGGCTTATGGCTACACCATC. This chain links TRBV12-3 or TRBV12-4 with TRBJ1-2, with TRBD1 identical over 8 bases. The length of the CDR3 is 15 residues. The trim removed 6 bases at V and 5 bases at J, leaving 11 bases unmatched.

The J gene is TRBJ1-1, the V gene TRBV7-8, with TRBD1 identical over 12 bases. Trimming at V came to 5 bases and at J to 3 bases, leaving 22 bases not matched to a gene. From germline, CDR1 is SGHVS and CDR2 FQNEAQ. This CDR3 has 21 residues. The chain's CDR3 is CASSPRPGQGAPGGMHTEAFF. The CDR3 bases are TGTGCCAGCAGCCCTCGACCGGGACAGGGGGCGCCAGGGGGTATGCACACTGAAGCTTTCTTT.

The chain uses TRBV7-9 and TRBJ2-7; D assignment may be TRBD1 or TRBD2 (5 bases each). Germline V gene sequence: CDR1 SEHNR, CDR2 FQNEAQ (reference sequence). Trimming stripped 0 bases from V and 7 bases from J, with 13 bases between. The CDR3 sequence is 14 residues long. CDR3 nucleotides: TGTGCCAGCAGCTTAGCCGTCGGGGCGAGTGAGCAGTACTTC. This encodes CASSLAVGASEQYF.

The rearrangement links TRBV7-9 to TRBJ2-3; 8 positions match TRBD2. Looked up from germline, CDR1 is SEHNR and CDR2 is FQNEAQ (reference sequence). The ends lost 5 bases at V and 1 base at J; junction bases unmatched: 5. The CDR3 loop spans 15 amino acids. The chain's CDR3 is CASSIWRGGTDTQYF. CDR3 nucleotide sequence: TGTGCCAGCAGCATCTGGCGGGGGGGCACAGATACGCAGTATTTT.

The chain couples TRBV6-5 to TRBJ2-7; D unresolved. This CDR3 region has 12 residues. Germline V gives CDR1 MNHEY, CDR2 SVGAGI. V lost 6 bases and J 6 bases, leaving 12 bases between the germline ends. CDR3 amino acids: CASRTLTGEQYF. The CDR3, as DNA: TGTGCCAGCAGGACCCTCACGGGCGAGCAGTACTTC.

The chain recombines TRBV12-5 with TRBJ2-3, with TRBD2 as a possible D gene (5 bases). Germline V gene sequence: CDR1 LGHNT, CDR2 FRNRAP. Trimming took 7 bases from V and 4 from J, leaving 15 bases between them. The length of the CDR3 is 14 residues. The CDR3 sequence: CASAPPGVPDTQYF. DNA for the CDR3: TGTGCTAGTGCCCCCCCCGGGGTCCCAGATACGCAGTATTTT.

The chain joins TRBV10-3 to TRBJ2-5; maybe TRBD2 (6 bases). Per the germline V gene, CDR1 is ENHRY and CDR2 is SYGVKD. The CDR3 contains 13 residues. CDR3 DNA: TGTGCGAGCTGTCCGGGTGCGGGGGAGACCCAGTACTTC. The encoded protein is CASCPGAGETQYF.